This TCR beta chain was captured by sequencing in a study of shared clonotypes between healthy human individuals. About the research overall: Donors, aged 18 to 49, were a couple of women and a few men.

Study-wide results and limits: The naive CD4 repertoires of several donors were compared, and about 5% of clonotypes were shared.

The donors were adults (healthy and HIV-negative) with no recent acute infections or vaccinations. Here immunoSEQ multiplex PCR was the method, and the copy in TCRdb shows in-frame clones only, minus some. The table has over a million clones, 95% to 99% seen once. The CDR3 runs 14 residues. V lost 2 bases and J lost 7, with 11 bases in between. The germline gives CDR1 MNHNS, CDR2 SASEGT. Points on this clone: Its antigen is as yet unknown.

The source of this sequence is a man between 25 and 39 years old in good health. Sequencing was performed on naive CD4+ T cells sorted from blood. As to subset: CD45RA+ positively selected. The chain couples TRBV6-1 to TRBJ2-2, with D uncertain. The CDR3 protein is CASSESMRIGELFF. The CDR3, as DNA: TGTGCCAGCAGTGAAAGTATGCGAATCGGGGAGCTGTTTTTT.